This T cell receptor beta chain was retrieved from a study of T cell repertoires in cytomegalovirus infection. Overall study context: Indications came from public TCR beta signatures; they pointed to CMV infection and to a matching HLA type. Findings of the study overall: HLA-C-restricted CMV clonotypes gave the most frequent clonotype in two of eight donors.

Worth noting for this clonotype: Its antigen remains unknown.

TCRdb reanalysed the reads using MiXCR and keeps one entry per CDR3 protein. The sample contains 7,500 to 9,500 distinct CDR3 sequences, 55% of which appear only once. The ends lost 1 base at V and 1 base at J; junction bases unmatched: 4. Germline loops: CDR1 SGHVS, CDR2 FNYEAQ. The CDR3 spans 16 residues. This receptor was taken from a human donor in good health (CMV status not recorded). Some clones in this sample may be carry-over from other donors' samples. Sequenced input: PBMCs, sequenced either directly or after in vitro stimulation (not recorded which). This sequence joins TRBV7-6 and TRBJ2-3, with 8 bases fitting TRBD1. This CDR3 is CASSLGPGQGTDTQYF. CDR3 nucleotide sequence: TGTGCCAGCAGCTTAGGCCCGGGACAGGGCACAGATACGCAGTATTTT. Full variable domain (rest looked up from reference TRBV7-6 and TRBJ2-3): GAGVSQSPRYKVTKRGQDVALRCDPISGHVSLYWYRQALGQGPEFLTYFNYEAQQDKSGLPNDRFSAERPEGSISTLTIQRTEQRDSAMYRCASSLGPGQGTDTQYFGPGTRLTVL.